This T cell receptor beta chain was recorded in a study of neoadjuvant anti-PD-1 for oral cavity cancer. Across the whole study: Most patients had three to four biweekly doses of 3 mg/kg nivolumab before resection.

The study's findings and limits: PBMC Gini-index clonality exceeded responders' in non-responders post-nivolumab. With a few patients per group, TCR findings need larger cohorts.

PBMC libraries mostly used around 510 ng of input genomic DNA, with six replicates per sample. Libraries were prepared by immunoSEQ multiplex PCR; TCRdb keeps only in-frame clonotypes and omits some of them. Of roughly 15,000 clones listed, around 71% are singletons. Sample time point: after neoadjuvant nivolumab, at surgical resection. This CDR3 region has 13 residues. A word on this clone: The antigen is unknown.

The rearrangement uses TRBV21-1 and TRBJ2-1. TRBV21-1 is an annotated pseudogene. Material: PBMCs, obtained after nivolumab (anti-PD-1) treatment. The origin of this receptor is a person aged 40 to 85 with oral cavity squamous cell carcinoma. CDR3 coding DNA: TGTGCCAGCAGCAAACCAGTAGACAATGAGCAGTTCTTC. It codes for CASSKPVDNEQFF.